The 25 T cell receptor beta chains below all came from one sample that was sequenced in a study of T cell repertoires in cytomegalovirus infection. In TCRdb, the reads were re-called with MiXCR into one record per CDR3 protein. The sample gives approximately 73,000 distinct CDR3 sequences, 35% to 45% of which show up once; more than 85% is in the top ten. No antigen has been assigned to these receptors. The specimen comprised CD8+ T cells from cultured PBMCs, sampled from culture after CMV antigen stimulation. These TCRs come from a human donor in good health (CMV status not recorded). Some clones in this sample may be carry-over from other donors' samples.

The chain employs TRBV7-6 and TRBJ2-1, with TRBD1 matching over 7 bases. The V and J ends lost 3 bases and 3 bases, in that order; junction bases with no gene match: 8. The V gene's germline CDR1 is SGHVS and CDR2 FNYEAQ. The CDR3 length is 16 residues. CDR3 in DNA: TGTGCCAGCAGCTTCTCCGGGACAGCCGTCTACAATGAGCAGTTCTTC. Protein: CASSFSGTAVYNEQFF.

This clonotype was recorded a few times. CDR3 region: CASSEGSANEQFF. CDR3 sequence (DNA): TGTGCCAGCAGTGAAGGCAGCGCCAATGAGCAGTTCTTC. This rearrangement joins TRBV6-1 to TRBJ2-1; unclear D gene. This CDR3 is built from 13 residues. The germline V and J ends were trimmed by 1 base and 6 bases, with 7 bases remaining between them. In germline, CDR1 is MNHNS, CDR2 SASEGT.

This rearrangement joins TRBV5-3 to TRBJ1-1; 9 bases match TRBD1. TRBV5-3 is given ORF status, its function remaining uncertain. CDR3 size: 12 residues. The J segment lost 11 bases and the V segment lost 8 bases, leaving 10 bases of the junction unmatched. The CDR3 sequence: CASSLTGGKAFF. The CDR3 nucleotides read TGTGCCAGCAGTCTTACAGGGGGCAAGGCTTTCTTT.

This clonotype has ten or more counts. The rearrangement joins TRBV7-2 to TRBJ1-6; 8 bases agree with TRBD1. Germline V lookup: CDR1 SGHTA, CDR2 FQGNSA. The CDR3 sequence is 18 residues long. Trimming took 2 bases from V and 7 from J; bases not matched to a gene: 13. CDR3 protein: CASSLLPGGAGSNSPLHF. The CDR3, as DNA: TGTGCCAGCAGCTTATTACCAGGGGGCGCCGGGTCAAATTCACCCCTCCACTTT.

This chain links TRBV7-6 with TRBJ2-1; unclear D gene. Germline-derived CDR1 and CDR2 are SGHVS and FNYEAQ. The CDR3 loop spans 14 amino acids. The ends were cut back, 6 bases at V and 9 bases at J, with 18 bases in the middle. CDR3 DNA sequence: TGTGCCAGCAGTCTTACAGAAGCGTGGGGTGAGCAGTTCTTC. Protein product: CASSLTEAWGEQFF. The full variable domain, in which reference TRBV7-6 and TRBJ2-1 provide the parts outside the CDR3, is GAGVSQSPRYKVTKRGQDVALRCDPISGHVSLYWYRQALGQGPEFLTYFNYEAQQDKSGLPNDRFSAERPEGSISTLTIQRTEQRDSAMYRCASSLTEAWGEQFFGPGTRLTVL.

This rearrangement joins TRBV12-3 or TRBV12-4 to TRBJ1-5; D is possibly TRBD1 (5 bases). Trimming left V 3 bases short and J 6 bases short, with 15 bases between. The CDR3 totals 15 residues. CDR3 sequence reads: CASSFWSQGGQPQHF. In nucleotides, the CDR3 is TGTGCCAGCAGTTTTTGGTCGCAGGGCGGTCAGCCCCAGCATTTT.

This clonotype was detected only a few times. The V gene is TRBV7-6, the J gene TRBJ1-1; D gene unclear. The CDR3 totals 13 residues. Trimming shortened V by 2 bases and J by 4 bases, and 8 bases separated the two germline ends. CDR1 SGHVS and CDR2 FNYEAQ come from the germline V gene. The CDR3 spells CASSLPEGTEAFF. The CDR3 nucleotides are TGTGCCAGCAGCTTACCAGAGGGCACTGAAGCTTTCTTT.

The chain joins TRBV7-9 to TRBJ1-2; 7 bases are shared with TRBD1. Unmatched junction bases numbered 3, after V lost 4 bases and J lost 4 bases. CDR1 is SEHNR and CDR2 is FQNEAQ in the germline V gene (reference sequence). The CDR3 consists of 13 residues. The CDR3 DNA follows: TGTGCCAGCAGCTCCCCAGGGGGCTATGGCTACACCTTC. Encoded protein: CASSSPGGYGYTF. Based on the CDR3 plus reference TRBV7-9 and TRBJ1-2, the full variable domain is DTGVSQNPRHKITKRGQNVTFRCDPISEHNRLYWYRQTLGQGPEFLTYFQNEAQLEKSRLLSDRFSAERPKGSFSTLEIQRTEQGDSAMYLCASSSPGGYGYTFGSGTRLTVV.

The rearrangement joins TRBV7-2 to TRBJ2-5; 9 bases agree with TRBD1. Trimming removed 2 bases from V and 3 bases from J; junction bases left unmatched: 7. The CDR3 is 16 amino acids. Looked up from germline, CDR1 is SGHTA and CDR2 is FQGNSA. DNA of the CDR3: TGTGCCAGCAGCTTATTTCCGGGACAGGGTGAAGAGACCCAGTACTTC. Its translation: CASSLFPGQGEETQYF.

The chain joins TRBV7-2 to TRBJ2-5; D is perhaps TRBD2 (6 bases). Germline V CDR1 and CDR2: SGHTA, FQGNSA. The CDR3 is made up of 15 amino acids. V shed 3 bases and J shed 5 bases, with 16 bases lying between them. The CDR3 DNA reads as TGTGCCAGCAGCTTCGGGGGACTCTCATCGGAGACCCAGTACTTC. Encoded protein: CASSFGGLSSETQYF.

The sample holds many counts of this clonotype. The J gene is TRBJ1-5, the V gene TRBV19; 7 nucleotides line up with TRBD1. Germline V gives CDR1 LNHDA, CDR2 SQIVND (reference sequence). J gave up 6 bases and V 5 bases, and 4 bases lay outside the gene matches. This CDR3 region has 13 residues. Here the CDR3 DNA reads TGTGCCAGTAGTGACAGGGCGAGTCAGCCCCAGCATTTT. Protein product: CASSDRASQPQHF. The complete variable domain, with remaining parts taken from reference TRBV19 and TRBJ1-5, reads DGGITQSPKYLFRKEGQNVTLSCEQNLNHDAMYWYRQDPGQGLRLIYYSQIVNDFQKGDIAEGYSVSREKKESFPLTVTSAQKNPTAFYLCASSDRASQPQHFGDGTRLSIL.

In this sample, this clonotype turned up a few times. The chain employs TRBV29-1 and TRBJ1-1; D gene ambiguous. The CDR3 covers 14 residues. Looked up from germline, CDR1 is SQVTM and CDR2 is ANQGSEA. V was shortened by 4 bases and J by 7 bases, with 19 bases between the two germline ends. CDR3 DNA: TGCAGCGTTGTGCGGTCCGTACCCAGAGTTGAAGCTTTCTTT. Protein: CSVVRSVPRVEAFF.

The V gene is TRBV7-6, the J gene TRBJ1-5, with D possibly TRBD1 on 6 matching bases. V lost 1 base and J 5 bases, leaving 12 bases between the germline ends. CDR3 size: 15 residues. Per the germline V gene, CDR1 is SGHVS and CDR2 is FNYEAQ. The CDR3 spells CASSLEGTRDQPQHF. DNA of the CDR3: TGTGCCAGCAGCTTAGAGGGGACAAGGGATCAGCCCCAGCATTTT.

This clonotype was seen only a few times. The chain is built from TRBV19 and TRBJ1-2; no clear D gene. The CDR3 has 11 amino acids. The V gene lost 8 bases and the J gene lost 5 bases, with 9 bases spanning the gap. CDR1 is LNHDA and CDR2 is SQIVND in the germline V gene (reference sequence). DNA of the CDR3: TGTGCCAGTTGGGCGGGGTATGGCTACACCTTC. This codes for CASWAGYGYTF.

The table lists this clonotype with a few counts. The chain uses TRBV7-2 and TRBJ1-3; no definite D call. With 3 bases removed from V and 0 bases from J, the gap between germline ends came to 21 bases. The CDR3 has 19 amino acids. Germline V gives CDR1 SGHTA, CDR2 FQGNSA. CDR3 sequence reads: CASSFRPTGRARSGNTIYF. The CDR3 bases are TGTGCCAGCAGCTTCCGACCTACTGGGCGGGCCCGCTCTGGAAACACCATATATTTT.

CDR3 nucleotides: TGTGCCAGCACCTCTCCGGGACAGGGCAACGAGCAGTATTTT. Its protein product is CASTSPGQGNEQYF. The genes are TRBV6-1 and TRBJ2-3; 9 bases match TRBD1. There are 14 residues in the CDR3. In germline, CDR1 is MNHNS, CDR2 SASEGT. With V trimmed by 7 bases and J by 11 bases, 13 bases remained unmatched.

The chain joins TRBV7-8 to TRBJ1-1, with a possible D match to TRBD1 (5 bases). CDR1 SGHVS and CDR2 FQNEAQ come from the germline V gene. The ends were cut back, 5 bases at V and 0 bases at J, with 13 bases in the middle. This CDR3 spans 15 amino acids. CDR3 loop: CASSPSGTVNTEAFF. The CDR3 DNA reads TGTGCCAGCAGCCCCTCCGGGACGGTGAACACTGAAGCTTTCTTT.

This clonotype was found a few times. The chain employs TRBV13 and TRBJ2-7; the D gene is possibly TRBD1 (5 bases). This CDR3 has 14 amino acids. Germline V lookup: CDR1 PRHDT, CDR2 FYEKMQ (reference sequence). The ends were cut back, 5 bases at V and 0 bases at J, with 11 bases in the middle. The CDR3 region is CASSPRQSSYEQYF. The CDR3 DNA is TGTGCCAGCAGCCCTAGACAGAGCTCCTACGAGCAGTACTTC.

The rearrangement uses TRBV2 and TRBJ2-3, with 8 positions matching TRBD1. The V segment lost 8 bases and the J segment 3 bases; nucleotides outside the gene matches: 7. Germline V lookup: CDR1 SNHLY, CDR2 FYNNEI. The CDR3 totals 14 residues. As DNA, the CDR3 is TGTGCCAGCGGGGGGCAGGGGGCAACAGATACGCAGTATTTT. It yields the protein CASGGQGATDTQYF.

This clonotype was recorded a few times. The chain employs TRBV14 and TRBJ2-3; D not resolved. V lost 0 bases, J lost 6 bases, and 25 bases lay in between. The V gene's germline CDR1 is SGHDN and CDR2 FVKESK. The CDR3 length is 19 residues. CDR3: CASSQEGGWRVSLWDTQYF. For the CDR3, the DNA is TGTGCCAGCAGCCAAGAAGGTGGCTGGAGAGTGTCTTTGTGGGATACGCAGTATTTT.

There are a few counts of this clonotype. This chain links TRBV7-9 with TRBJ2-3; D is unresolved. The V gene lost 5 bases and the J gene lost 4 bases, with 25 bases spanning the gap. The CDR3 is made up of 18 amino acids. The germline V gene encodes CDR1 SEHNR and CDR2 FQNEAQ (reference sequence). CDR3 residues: CASSAPLSELDTADTQYF. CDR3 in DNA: TGTGCCAGCAGCGCCCCACTGAGTGAGCTGGATACAGCAGATACGCAGTATTTT.

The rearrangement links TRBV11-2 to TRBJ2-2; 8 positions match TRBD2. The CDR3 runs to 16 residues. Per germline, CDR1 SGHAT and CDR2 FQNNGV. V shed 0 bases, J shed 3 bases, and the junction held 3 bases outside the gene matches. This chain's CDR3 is CASSLETGGDTGELFF. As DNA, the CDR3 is TGTGCCAGCAGCTTAGAGACCGGGGGGGACACCGGGGAGCTGTTTTTT.

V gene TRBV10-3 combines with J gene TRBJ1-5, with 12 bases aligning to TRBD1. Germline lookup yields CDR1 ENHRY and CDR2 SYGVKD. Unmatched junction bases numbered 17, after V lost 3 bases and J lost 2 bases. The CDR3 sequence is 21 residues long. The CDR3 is CAISDIPPPGTGGAGNQPQHF. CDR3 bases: TGTGCCATCAGTGATATCCCCCCCCCTGGGACAGGGGGCGCGGGCAATCAGCCCCAGCATTTT.

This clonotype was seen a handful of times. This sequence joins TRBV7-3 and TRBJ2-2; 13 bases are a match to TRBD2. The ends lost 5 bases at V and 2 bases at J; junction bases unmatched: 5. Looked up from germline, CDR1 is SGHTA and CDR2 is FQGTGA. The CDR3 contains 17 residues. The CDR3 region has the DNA TGTGCCAGCAGCCACGGACTAGCGGGGGCCAACACCGGGGAGCTGTTTTTT. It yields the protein CASSHGLAGANTGELFF.

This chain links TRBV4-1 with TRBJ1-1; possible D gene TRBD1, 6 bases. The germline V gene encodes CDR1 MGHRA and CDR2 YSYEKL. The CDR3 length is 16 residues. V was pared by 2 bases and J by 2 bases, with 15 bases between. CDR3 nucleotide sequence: TGCGCCAGCAGCCAATACACGAGGGGGGGCAACACTGAAGCTTTCTTT. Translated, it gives CASSQYTRGGNTEAFF.